Following are 5 T cell receptor beta chains from one sample sequenced in a study of T cell changes during pregnancy in multiple sclerosis (dated by TCRdb to about 2019). Library preparation was by the immunoSEQ multiplex PCR assay. In its TCRdb copy, this immuneACCESS table keeps in-frame sequences only and misses some clones. Where compared with another copy, unresolved V genes explain less than half of these, and the others have no known cause. The sample data list about 44,000 clones, and just under 95% of these were observed just once. The top ten clonotypes cover approximately 0.67% of the sample. Source: CD4+ T cells from peripheral blood mononuclear cells, taken in the first trimester of pregnancy. These receptors originate from a female donor with multiple sclerosis, enrolled in a pregnancy study.

The chain has TRBV29-1 and TRBJ1-1; D is undetermined. With 6 bases removed from V and 9 bases from J, the gap between germline ends came to 11 bases. CDR3 size: 10 residues. Germline V gives CDR1 SQVTM, CDR2 ANQGSEA. The CDR3 sequence is CSVLNYQAFF. CDR3 coding DNA: TGCAGCGTCCTAAATTACCAAGCTTTCTTT.

This rearrangement joins TRBV28 to TRBJ1-1, with unresolved D. CDR3 length: 13 amino acids. Germline V lookup: CDR1 MDHEN, CDR2 SYDVKM. The V gene lost 7 bases and the J gene lost 10 bases, with 19 bases spanning the gap. The CDR3 protein is CASTPPDSILAFF. As DNA, the CDR3 is TGTGCCAGCACCCCACCCGACTCCATTCTAGCTTTCTTT.

The chain carries TRBV7-2 and TRBJ2-4; the D gene is possibly TRBD1 (6 bases). V lost 2 bases, J lost 0 bases, and 11 bases lay in between. Per the germline V gene, CDR1 is SGHTA and CDR2 is FQGNSA. This CDR3 has 16 residues. The CDR3 DNA reads TGTGCCAGCAGCTTAAGACAGGCGCTAGCCAAAAACATTCAGTACTTC. Translated: CASSLRQALAKNIQYF.

This rearrangement joins TRBV9 to TRBJ2-1; D uncertain. Germline CDR1 is SGDLS and CDR2 is YYNGEE. Trimming cost V 4 bases and J 5 bases, with 7 bases left between them. The CDR3 spans 12 residues. The CDR3: CASSPQDNEQFF. The CDR3 DNA reads as TGTGCCAGCAGCCCCCAGGACAATGAGCAGTTCTTC. Full variable domain (remainder filled in from reference TRBV9 and TRBJ2-1): DSGVTQTPKHLITATGQRVTLRCSPRSGDLSVYWYQQSLDQGLQFLIQYYNGEERAKGNILERFSAQQFPDLHSELNLSSLELGDSALYFCASSPQDNEQFFGPGTRLTVL.

The CDR3 nucleotides read TGTGCCAGCAGCATTCACAGGGATGGTGAGCAGTTCTTC. Translation: CASSIHRDGEQFF. The rearrangement uses TRBV7-3 and TRBJ2-1; tentative D call: TRBD1 (6 bases). CDR1 is SGHTA and CDR2 is FQGTGA in the germline V gene. Trimming shortened V by 5 bases and J by 9 bases, and 14 bases separated the two germline ends. This CDR3 spans 13 amino acids. The complete variable domain, with remaining parts taken from reference TRBV7-3 and TRBJ2-1, reads GAGVSQTPSNKVTEKGKYVELRCDPISGHTALYWYRQSLGQGPEFLIYFQGTGAADDSGLPNDRFFAVRPEGSVSTLKIQRTERGDSAVYLCASSIHRDGEQFFGPGTRLTVL.